The entry below gives a single TCR beta chain sequence along with its context. The specificity of this receptor is unknown. Relative to the germline gene, one junction end is altered; a read error may explain this. The method behind the library was the immunoSEQ multiplex PCR assay. A mixture of 60 forward primers for TCR Vbeta segments and 13 reverse primers for TCR Jbeta segments was used in the multiplex PCR. The CDR3 region of rearranged TCR beta genes was amplified from genomic DNA by a multiplex PCR assay. On the Illumina HiSeq System, the amplified TCR beta libraries were sequenced as 87-base-pair reads. As for the authors' bioinformatics: A later analysis tallied roughly 80 million unique TCR beta chains across the 700 or so repertoires, and 10 million to 11 million of those chains were shared by two or more donors. To remove PCR and sequencing errors, raw reads were error-corrected and collapsed into unique sequences using a nearest-neighbor algorithm that merged closely related sequences. Alignment of CDR3 sequences to IMGT reference sequences was used to assign V, D and J gene segments. Each retained sequence needed at least a six-nucleotide match to both a V gene segment and a J gene segment. A rearrangement counted as productive if the CDR3 had no stop codons and remained in frame with V and J, and every other rearrangement counted as non-productive. CDR3 was defined by IMGT convention, running from the second conserved V-encoded cysteine to the conserved J-encoded phenylalanine. The earlier analysis of some 550 of the donors excluded any sequence lacking an unambiguous match to a single V gene segment. In an earlier analysis of almost 600 of the donors, a V segment was called functional when productive rearrangements were above 56.7%, and segregating when the standard deviation between donors exceeded 5%. A statistical classification framework was built to diagnose cytomegalovirus status from the catalog of TCR beta chain sequences. A later analysis assigned V and J genes by comparing TCR nucleotide sequences with IMGT/GENE-DB human TR gene sequences. In a later analysis, CDR3 sequences and most-parsimonious VDJ recombination scenarios were assigned using the TCRdist pipeline. A later analysis defined each TCR beta chain by its CDR3 amino acid sequence plus V-gene family, and excluded reads lacking a unique V-gene family. A later analysis removed over 500 highly shared, low-generation-probability nucleotide sequences to deal with suspected cross-contamination and a sequencing artifact. In a later analysis, a clonal expansion index for each public chain was calculated from normalized within-repertoire ranks of inferred template counts. A later analysis computed generation probabilities with a VDJ recombination model fitted to out-of-frame rearrangements, and checked the results against IGoR. A later analysis scored TCR-TCR, TCR-HLA and TCR-CMV co-occurrence with hypergeometric tests, applying a repertoire-size bias correction to TCR pairs. To estimate false discovery rates, a later analysis permuted the HLA or CMV assignments 20 times. A later analysis grouped co-occurring TCRs with DBSCAN, adding TCRdist sequence similarity when clustering within HLA-allele-positive subsets. Repertoires with fewer than 30,000 or more than 120,000 public chains were left out of co-occurrence clustering, as were a handful of repertoires with anomalous nucleotide sharing. What TCRdb holds here is the immuneACCESS table cut down to in-frame rearrangements. Part of the clones is not present; checked against another copy, under half of the missing clones reflect an unresolved V gene, and the others are unexplained. From that table come the V and J calls and clone size; the DNA was used to work out D and trimming. The sample includes tens of thousands of clones, with around 62% observed a single time. The ten biggest clones cover roughly 4.5% of the sample.

This sample was included in a study of cytomegalovirus exposure and HLA in healthy donors (dated by TCRdb to the late 2010s). Background on the whole study: According to an earlier analysis of 550 to 700 of the donors, about 179 million T cells yielded over 90 million unique TCR beta sequences and roughly 280 Gb of sequence data. A later genetic analysis took genome-wide SNP genotypes for about 65% of the 666 donors and used that subset as a discovery cohort. On average, around 240,000 unique TCR beta nucleotide sequences were sequenced per donor among 398 genotyped donors of the cohort, with roughly 18% of those sequences being non-productive. Approximately 300 gigabases of sequencing data and 75 million to 85 million unique TCR sequences made up an early release that covered under 750 HLA-typed donors. In addition to the first cohort of several hundred subjects, a separate validation cohort of around 110 different subjects was used. The study aimed to test whether signatures of past pathogen exposure could be identified by cataloging public T cell receptors. Typing coverage varied by locus: roughly 629-640 donors for A, B, C, DRB1 and DQB1; approximately 520 for DQA1; more than 600 for DPA1; more than 450 for DPB1. Alongside the repertoire data, information on donor age, sex, ethnicity and CMV serostatus was compiled. To predict cytomegalovirus infection status, the study brought together high-throughput TCR immunosequencing, statistical association of individual TCRs with disease status, and machine learning. Every discovery cohort repertoire had been produced on one sequencing platform. Both class I and class II loci were covered by HLA typing, at four-digit resolution. A later analysis re-analyzed previously published TCR beta repertoires from 550 to 700 donors and added high-resolution HLA genotyping to study TCR occurrence patterns. To decide whether each TCR beta V gene segment behaved as functional or pseudogenic, an earlier analysis of several hundred of the donors relied on high-throughput TCR beta sequencing. Because of strong linkage in the cohort, four or five DR-DQ haplotypes were treated as single units for association and clustering. The genetic ancestry cluster associated with self-reported Caucasian donors included roughly 84% of the 398 genotyped donors. The study profiled the T cell repertoires of hundreds of subjects by immunosequencing and related them to cytomegalovirus serostatus. Rather than drawing on any new phenotypic data, the later analysis identified candidate immune exposures from TCR beta sequences and the way those sequences occurred across donors. The research as a whole found: While some public TCRs were present in many individuals, most TCR sequences turned up only very rarely across donors. Only TCR beta chains were sequenced in this cohort, and the absence of alpha or paired-chain data limited detectable features. A cluster of highly shared sequence variants was judged likely to represent a technical artifact of the sequencing pipeline. The only immune exposure information available for the cohort was CMV serostatus. A later analysis found that HLA-associated TCR beta chains were more clonally expanded and had lower generation probabilities than equally common non-associated chains. Strong co-occurrence of HLA alleles, especially DR and DQ, made assigning TCR associations to individual alleles difficult. A later analysis associated 16,951 TCR beta sequences with specific HLA alleles at a false discovery rate of 0.05. Correlated functional status among segregating V segments might reflect linkage disequilibrium, but an unknown experimental factor could not be ruled out. Sequencing depth was assumed to be roughly uniform across donors in the presence/absence analyses, though that assumption may not hold. The authors suggested that the approach could potentially be extended to other disease states and immunological phenotypes. A total of fewer than 200 TCR beta chains were listed by the study as associated with cytomegalovirus. A further reported finding was that TCR beta sequences accurately predicted the HLA-A and HLA-B alleles for most subjects in the first cohort. In a later analysis, the rate of TCR association differed among HLA loci, with DRB1 alleles having the most associated TCRs and HLA-C alleles having the fewest. Because the 87-base-pair reads could not distinguish some IMGT-functional V segments, including TRBV6-2 and TRBV6-3, those segments were excluded. In a later genetic analysis, fewer N-insertions in productive TCRs were reported among donors in an Asian-associated ancestry cluster than the approximately 710-donor mean. Because some donors lacked HLA typing at each locus, the association tests relied only on the typed subset. A later analysis reported that several top co-occurrence clusters appeared linked to parvovirus B19, influenza, CMV and Epstein-Barr virus. In both the original and validation cohorts, the classifier was reported to diagnose cytomegalovirus status with high specificity and sensitivity. Because counts were too low, some 16 rarely observed V segments, including chromosome 9 orphons, were excluded from the earlier analysis of about 500 of the donors. A later analysis found that most CMV-associated TCR beta chains appeared HLA-restricted, with HLA associations seemingly driven largely by CMV exposure. An earlier analysis of approximately 570 of the donors showed that most TCR beta V segments appeared in productive rearrangements either about 87% or about 30% of the time, which broadly matched IMGT annotations. In a later genetic analysis, a missense DCLRE1C variant was associated with V-gene and J-gene trimming of TCR beta chains, and the association was replicated in an independent cohort. A few of the identified cytomegalovirus-associated TCR beta chains were confirmed in vitro to be specific for cytomegalovirus antigens.

For CDR1 and CDR2, the germline V gene (reference sequence) lists SSHAT and FNYEAQ. The CDR3 runs 16 residues from the cysteine to the phenylalanine. The read is trimmed to its CDR3 DNA, 48 bases read in frame from base 1. The cohort was made up of around 720 healthy bone marrow donors. At the time of sampling, every cohort member was nominally healthy, though immune exposures that went unrecorded were likely present. The donor tested CMV seropositive, placing the donor among the roughly 270 seropositive members of the cohort. Each donor provided a peripheral blood sample, and peripheral blood mononuclear cells were used for TCR beta sequencing. Genomic DNA was extracted from the blood cell samples with the Qiagen DNeasy Blood Extraction Kit.

The material sequenced was PBMCs. The V and J genes are TRBV7-7 and TRBJ2-2; TRBD2 could be the D gene, as 5 bases match. The TCR originated in a male donor in good health and CMV-seropositive. Here the CDR3 is given as CASSSSAGINTGELFF. Here is the DNA: TGTGCTAGCAGCTCCTCTGCGGGCATAAACACCGGGGAGCTGTTTTTT.